This T cell receptor beta chain was sequenced for a study of beta chain features in type 1 diabetes. Study as a whole: Taken together, all samples contributed fewer than 110 million examined sorted cells. Study results and limitations: PCR might favor shorter templates, equally in patients and controls. Patients with Type 1 diabetes showed moderately but significantly shorter TCRB CDR3s in all four CD4+ subsets. Reads derived from cDNA could over-represent cells showing high TCR expression.

Regarding this clone: No antigen is known for it.

Expressed TCRB transcripts were sequenced after all isolated RNA was converted to cDNA. Clones were sequenced by immunoSEQ multiplex PCR, and TCRdb holds only the in-frame ones, with some missing. Of under 450,000 clones in the sample, roughly 16% were seen once. With 3 bases removed from V and 0 bases from J, the gap between germline ends came to 12 bases. The CDR3 has 16 residues. In germline, CDR1 is SEHNR, CDR2 FQNEAQ (reference sequence). The source is a woman under 30 in good health. The material sequenced was naive CD4+ T cells from blood. This rearrangement joins TRBV7-9 to TRBJ2-1; possibly TRBD2 for D (6 bases). The chain's CDR3 is CASSFPGGSSYNEQFF. The CDR3 DNA follows: TGTGCCAGCAGCTTTCCCGGGGGAAGCTCCTACAATGAGCAGTTCTTC.